This is a list of T cell receptor beta chains from one sample in a study of T-cell memory formation after mild COVID-19. From the 5' RACE reads, TCRdb called clonotypes with MiXCR, one entry per CDR3 protein. The sample contains 100,000 to 150,000 distinct CDR3 sequences, 5% to 6.5% of which appear only once. The source material was PBMCs or a T cell subset sorted from them (not recorded which). These receptors all come from an adult woman who had mild COVID-19 (a few samples of this study predate the infection). Cell type and time point are not known. The CDR3 runs from the conserved cysteine through the conserved F or W. Fields, in order: J gene, clone size, CDR3 length, V gene, D gene, CDR3 protein, CDR3 DNA. D genes are given only for firm matches. The listing skips clone size in some rows; elsewhere it reads once, few, many or a size class.

>TRBJ2-4|few|16|TRBV7-2|TRBD1
CASSSGQGAGTNIQYF
TGTGCCAGCAGCTCCGGACAGGGGGCGGGTACCAACATTCAGTACTTC
>TRBJ2-7|many|13|TRBV7-3|-
CASSPSGSYEQYF
TGTGCCAGCAGCCCCTCCGGGAGCTACGAGCAGTACTTC
>TRBJ2-5|many|15|TRBV6-1|TRBD2
CASGRAGGAQETQYF
TGTGCCAGCGGAAGAGCGGGGGGCGCTCAAGAGACCCAGTACTTC
>TRBJ1-4|-|13|TRBV27|-
CASSLGRFEKLFF
TGTGCCAGCAGCCTAGGGCGTTTTGAAAAACTGTTTTTT
>TRBJ2-1|many|17|TRBV6-2/TRBV6-3|TRBD2
CASRIRLAGSLDNEQFF
TGTGCCAGCAGAATAAGACTAGCGGGGTCCTTAGACAATGAGCAGTTCTTC
>TRBJ2-7|few|13|TRBV7-3|-
CASSLTRAYEQYF
TGTGCCAGCAGCTTAACTAGAGCCTACGAGCAGTACTTC
>TRBJ2-3|-|15|TRBV12-3/TRBV12-4|-
CASSPVGDGADTQYF
TGTGCCAGCAGTCCCGTTGGCGACGGGGCAGATACGCAGTATTTT
>TRBJ1-1|-|15|TRBV18|TRBD1
CASSPWAGGGTEAFF
TGTGCCAGCTCACCGTGGGCAGGGGGAGGCACTGAAGCTTTCTTT
>TRBJ2-3|many|15|TRBV5-1|TRBD1
CASSTTGDGTDTQYF
TGCGCCAGCAGCACCACAGGGGACGGCACAGATACGCAGTATTTT
>TRBJ2-7|few|15|TRBV7-3|TRBD2
CASSPILRTSGSWYF
TGTGCCAGCAGCCCGATACTTAGGACTAGCGGGAGCTGGTACTTC
>TRBJ1-2|few|14|TRBV5-6|-
CASSFWTNTYGYTF
TGTGCCAGCAGCTTCTGGACAAACACCTATGGCTACACCTTC
>TRBJ2-3|few|14|TRBV7-3|-
CASSLGESPDTQYF
TGTGCCAGCAGCTTAGGCGAGAGCCCAGATACGCAGTATTTT
>TRBJ2-7|few|13|TRBV2|TRBD1
CASSPDRVVEQYF
TGTGCCAGCAGTCCGGACAGGGTGGTTGAGCAGTACTTC
>TRBJ2-1|many|16|TRBV7-2|-
CASILGGGAAGGEQFF
TGTGCCAGCATCCTTGGAGGCGGGGCCGCTGGAGGCGAGCAGTTCTTC
>TRBJ1-1|many|12|TRBV12-3/TRBV12-4|-
CASTEGGVRAFF
TGTGCCAGCACCGAGGGGGGGGTGAGGGCTTTCTTT
>TRBJ2-7|-|17|TRBV21-1|-
CASSGPHGTGGPYEQYF
TGTGCCAGCAGCGGTCCCCATGGGACAGGGGGACCCTACGAGCAGTACTTC
>TRBJ2-7|many|16|TRBV5-1|TRBD1
CASSLGTGKNSYEQYF
TGCGCCAGCAGCTTAGGGACAGGGAAGAACTCCTACGAGCAGTACTTC
>TRBJ1-6|-|15|TRBV2|-
CVSSASSSYNSPLHF
TGTGTCAGCAGTGCTTCGAGCTCCTATAATTCACCCCTCCACTTT
>TRBJ2-3|many|14|TRBV6-5|-
CASSYSAGTDTQYF
TGTGCCAGCAGTTACTCCGCGGGGACAGATACGCAGTATTTT
>TRBJ2-5|-|13|TRBV29-1|-
CSADLQVQETQYF
TGCAGCGCCGACCTACAGGTCCAAGAGACCCAGTACTTC
>TRBJ2-3|-|15|TRBV5-4|-
CASSSGETRTDTQYF
TGTGCCAGCAGCTCGGGGGAGACCCGCACAGATACGCAGTATTTT
>TRBJ2-2|many|13|TRBV11-2|-
CASKRAATGELFF
TGTGCCAGCAAACGTGCCGCCACCGGGGAGCTGTTTTTT
>TRBJ2-1|many|14|TRBV9|-
CASSLSPGSNEQFF
TGTGCCAGCAGCCTAAGCCCGGGGAGCAATGAGCAGTTCTTC
>TRBJ2-2|few|15|TRBV3-1|-
CASSQDVVGSGELFF
TGTGCCAGCAGCCAAGACGTCGTAGGGTCCGGGGAGCTGTTTTTT
>TRBJ1-5|few|13|TRBV7-6|-
CASSATGFGPQHF
TGTGCCAGCAGCGCTACAGGTTTTGGGCCCCAGCATTTT
>TRBJ2-7|many|13|TRBV29-1|-
CSVGEVSPYEQYF
TGCAGCGTTGGTGAGGTCAGTCCCTACGAGCAGTACTTC
>TRBJ2-3|-|16|TRBV15|-
CATSHFMGRYTDTQYF
TGTGCCACCAGCCACTTTATGGGGAGGTACACAGATACGCAGTATTTT
>TRBJ2-7|-|11|TRBV2|-
CASSAVNWQYF
TGTGCCAGCAGTGCGGTGAATTGGCAGTACTTC
>TRBJ1-1|-|13|TRBV29-1|-
CSALGILVPEAFF
TGCAGCGCCCTGGGGATCCTAGTCCCTGAAGCTTTCTTT
>TRBJ1-5|few|16|TRBV20-1|TRBD1
CSAWDRGRPSNQPQHF
TGCAGTGCTTGGGACAGGGGGAGGCCTAGCAATCAGCCCCAGCATTTT
>TRBJ2-3|few|14|TRBV7-9|-
CASSLGGITDTQYF
TGTGCCAGCAGCTTAGGGGGAATCACAGATACGCAGTATTTT
>TRBJ2-3|-|16|TRBV3-1|-
CASSQGRGASTDTQYF
TGTGCCAGCAGCCAAGGGAGGGGGGCCAGCACAGATACGCAGTATTTT
>TRBJ2-3|-|15|TRBV20-1|TRBD2
CSATLSGRARDTQYF
TGCAGTGCTACCCTTAGCGGGAGGGCCAGAGATACGCAGTATTTT
>TRBJ2-1|few|11|TRBV12-3/TRBV12-4|TRBD1
CASSAGQVQFF
TGTGCCAGCAGTGCCGGACAGGTTCAGTTCTTC
>TRBJ1-2|few|12|TRBV5-1|-
CASSLTAGGYTF
TGCGCCAGCAGCTTAACGGCGGGTGGCTACACCTTC
>TRBJ2-1|few|15|TRBV5-4|TRBD1
CASSRAGTGNNEQFF
TGTGCCAGCAGTCGTGCCGGGACAGGGAACAATGAGCAGTTCTTC
>TRBJ2-3|many|15|TRBV15|TRBD1
CATSRAGTGGSTQYF
TGTGCCACCAGCAGAGCCGGGACAGGGGGCTCTACGCAGTATTTT
>TRBJ2-4|-|11|TRBV12-3/TRBV12-4|-
CASRTQNIQYF
TGTGCCAGCAGGACCCAAAACATTCAGTACTTC
>TRBJ1-1|many|13|TRBV7-3|TRBD1
CASSDGTDTEAFF
TGTGCCAGCAGCGACGGGACAGACACTGAAGCTTTCTTT
>TRBJ2-1|few|14|TRBV5-4|-
CASSAGGAGGEQFF
TGTGCCAGCAGCGCTGGAGGTGCAGGCGGCGAGCAGTTCTTC
>TRBJ1-2|medium-sized|15|TRBV5-1|TRBD1
CASSFDRGEIYGYTF
TGCGCCAGCAGCTTCGACAGGGGAGAGATCTATGGCTACACCTTC
>TRBJ2-7|many|15|TRBV4-2|TRBD1
CASSQDLGQGDEQYF
TGTGCCAGCAGCCAAGATTTAGGACAGGGTGACGAGCAGTACTTC
>TRBJ1-1|few|14|TRBV5-1|-
CASSLDGTNTEAFF
TGCGCCAGCAGCTTAGACGGGACGAACACTGAAGCTTTCTTT
>TRBJ2-2|many|15|TRBV29-1|TRBD1
CSARTGTGPTGELFF
TGCAGCGCTCGAACTGGGACAGGGCCAACCGGGGAGCTGTTTTTT
>TRBJ1-1|-|16|TRBV5-1|-
CASSSRTGKSNTEAFF
TGCGCCAGCAGCTCACGAACAGGAAAGTCGAACACTGAAGCTTTCTTT
>TRBJ1-5|few|12|TRBV24-1|-
CATSDRDQPQHF
TGTGCCACCAGTGACAGGGACCAGCCCCAGCATTTT
>TRBJ2-7|few|15|TRBV6-5|-
CASSLTRDLSYEQYF
TGTGCCAGCAGTCTCACCCGGGATCTCTCCTACGAGCAGTACTTC
>TRBJ1-1|many|13|TRBV27|-
CASSSRRTAEAFF
TGTGCCAGCAGTTCCCGAAGGACAGCTGAAGCTTTCTTT
>TRBJ1-1|few|14|TRBV12-5|TRBD1
CASGLGQANTEAFF
TGTGCTAGTGGTTTAGGACAGGCGAACACTGAAGCTTTCTTT